This T cell receptor beta chain was recorded in a study of blood T cell repertoires in COVID-19. About the study: COVID-19 samples collected from the United States, Italy and Spain covered acute and convalescent phases. Sample material is recorded as cDNA or gDNA derived from T cells, B-cell-depleted T cells, or PBMCs.

CDR1 is SGHNT and CDR2 is YYREEE in the germline V gene (reference sequence). J gave up 6 bases and V 0 bases, and 7 bases lay outside the gene matches. This CDR3 contains 15 residues. Original data processing: Nucleated cell number was recorded as an estimate derived from reference gene primer amplification. Profiling relied on immunoSEQ multiplex PCR, and the TCRdb table lists in-frame clones only, not all of them. The V and J calls and clone size come from that table; D and trimming were worked out from the DNA. The sample consists of 100,000 to 150,000 clones, around 80% of them appearing once. This chain uses TRBV5-4 with TRBJ2-5; TRBD2 aligns across 8 bases. The TCR originated in a woman aged 60-75 years with acute or convalescent COVID-19. The material sequenced was peripheral blood. CDR3 sequence (DNA): TGTGCCAGCAGCTTGGAGGCGGGGGGCAAAAAGACCCAGTACTTC. Translated: CASSLEAGGKKTQYF.